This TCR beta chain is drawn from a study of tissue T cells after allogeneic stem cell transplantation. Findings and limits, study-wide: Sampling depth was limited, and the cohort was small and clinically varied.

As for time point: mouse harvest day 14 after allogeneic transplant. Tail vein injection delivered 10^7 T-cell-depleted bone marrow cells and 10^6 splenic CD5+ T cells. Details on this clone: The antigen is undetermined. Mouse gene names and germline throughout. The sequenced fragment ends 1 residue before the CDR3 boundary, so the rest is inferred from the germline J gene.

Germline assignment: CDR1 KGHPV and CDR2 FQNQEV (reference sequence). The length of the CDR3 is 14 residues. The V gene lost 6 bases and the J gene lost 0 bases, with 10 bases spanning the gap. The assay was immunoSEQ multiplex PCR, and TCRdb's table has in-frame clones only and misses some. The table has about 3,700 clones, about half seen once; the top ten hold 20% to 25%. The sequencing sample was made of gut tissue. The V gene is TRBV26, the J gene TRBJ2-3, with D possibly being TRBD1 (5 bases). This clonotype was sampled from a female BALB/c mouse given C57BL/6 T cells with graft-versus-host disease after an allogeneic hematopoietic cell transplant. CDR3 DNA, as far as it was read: TGTGCCAGCAGGCTGACAGCTAGTGCAGAAACGCTGTAT. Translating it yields CASRLTASAETLY. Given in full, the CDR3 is CASRLTASAETLYF.